The 31 T cell receptor beta chains given below trace back to one sample, sequenced in a study of CD8+ T cells in alopecia areata (dated by TCRdb to the late 2010s). The time point label, read with the paper, signifies: around 4 weeks on oral tofacitinib. According to the study, the label for this sample's treatment or condition signals: oral pan-JAK inhibitor, 5-10 mg twice daily. Library preparation was by the immunoSEQ multiplex PCR assay. To provide template for TCR sequencing, every sample had RNA extracted and reverse transcribed into cDNA. The immuneACCESS repertoire file appears here via TCRdb, limited to in-frame rearrangements. These files lack a portion of the clones; in checked studies, under half of the deficit traces to unresolved V genes, and the cause of the others is not known. Recorded for this sample are under 150,000 clones; about half of them occurred a single time. Just over 0.45% of the sample lies in the top ten.

The sequences come from CD4+ T cells sorted from blood, collected at week 4, from a patient treated with tofacitinib. All receptors come from a human donor with alopecia areata.

The table lists this clone with a count of one. The chain joins TRBV30 to TRBJ1-1, with 10 bases matching TRBD1. V shed 2 bases and J 3 bases; nucleotides not matched to a gene: 3. The CDR3 runs 14 residues. Germline values: CDR1 GTSNPN, CDR2 SVGIG (reference sequence). The CDR3 sequence is CAWSTGTGDTEAFF. CDR3 in DNA: TGTGCCTGGAGTACCGGGACAGGGGACACTGAAGCTTTCTTT.

This clone was seen many times. This sequence joins TRBV11-2 and TRBJ2-2; D gene ambiguous. The CDR3 extends over 12 amino acids. Germline values: CDR1 SGHAT, CDR2 FQNNGV. Trimming took off 7 bases at V and 0 bases at J, with 3 bases between the two ends. The CDR3 DNA reads TGTGCCAGCAACGCGAACACCGGGGAGCTGTTTTTT. It is translated as CASNANTGELFF.

The V and J genes are TRBV15 and TRBJ1-1; D might be TRBD1 (6 bases). This CDR3 region has 14 residues. Trimming pared 7 bases from V and 8 bases from J, leaving 20 bases between. Looked up from germline, CDR1 is LNHNV and CDR2 is YYDKDF (reference sequence). The CDR3 protein is CATTLSRGGREAFF. In DNA, the CDR3 is TGTGCCACCACCCTATCCCGGGGGGGGCGCGAAGCTTTCTTT.

The V gene is TRBV29-1, the J gene TRBJ1-2, with TRBD1 matching over 8 bases. Trimming at V came to 5 bases and at J to 1 base, leaving 3 bases not matched to a gene. There are 13 residues in the CDR3. CDR1 and CDR2 (germline): SQVTM, ANQGSEA. CDR3: CSVPDRVNYGYTF. The CDR3 DNA follows: TGCAGCGTTCCGGACAGGGTTAACTATGGCTACACCTTC.

The chain links TRBV7-9 to TRBJ2-5; D is perhaps TRBD2 (5 bases). V was cut by 5 bases and J by 0 bases, with 7 bases left in between. The CDR3 covers 13 residues. Germline assignment: CDR1 SEHNR and CDR2 FQNEAQ (reference sequence). As DNA, the CDR3 is TGTGCCAGCAGCCGGACTTACCAAGAGACCCAGTACTTC. This translates into CASSRTYQETQYF. Looking up the rest from reference TRBV7-9 and TRBJ2-5 gives the full variable domain: DTGVSQNPRHKITKRGQNVTFRCDPISEHNRLYWYRQTLGQGPEFLTYFQNEAQLEKSRLLSDRFSAERPKGSFSTLEIQRTEQGDSAMYLCASSRTYQETQYFGPGTRLLVL.

The J gene is TRBJ2-4, the V gene TRBV30; D ambiguous. The V end was cut by 8 bases, the J end by 0 bases, with 14 bases between. The CDR3 spans 14 residues. In germline, CDR1 is GTSNPN, CDR2 SVGIG (reference sequence). This CDR3 is CAAQDRIAKNIQYF. In DNA form, the CDR3 reads TGTGCCGCCCAAGACCGAATAGCCAAAAACATTCAGTACTTC.

This chain uses TRBV27 with TRBJ1-2; tentative D call: TRBD1 (6 bases). Germline loops: CDR1 MNHEY, CDR2 SMNVEV (reference sequence). The CDR3 length is 15 residues. V lost 5 bases and J lost 0, with 13 bases in between. The CDR3 nucleotides are TGTGCCAGCAGTGCAGGACAGCGGGCTAACTATGGCTACACCTTC. Its protein is CASSAGQRANYGYTF.

The rearrangement joins TRBV2 to TRBJ1-5, with 9 bases matching TRBD1. This CDR3 contains 15 residues. CDR1 SNHLY and CDR2 FYNNEI come from the germline V gene. The ends lost 5 bases at V and 1 base at J; junction bases unmatched: 3. The CDR3 sequence: CASSQQGASNQPQHF. The CDR3 DNA reads as TGTGCCAGCAGTCAACAGGGGGCAAGCAATCAGCCCCAGCATTTT. The variable domain in full, completed from reference TRBV2 and TRBJ1-5, reads EPEVTQTPSHQVTQMGQEVILRCVPISNHLYFYWYRQILGQKVEFLVSFYNNEISEKSEIFDDQFSVERPDGSNFTLKIRSTKLEDSAMYFCASSQQGASNQPQHFGDGTRLSIL.

The chain recombines TRBV5-6 with TRBJ1-5; D ambiguous. Trimming shortened V by 2 bases and J by 7 bases, and 7 bases separated the two germline ends. Germline lookup yields CDR1 SGHDT and CDR2 YYEEEE. This CDR3 spans 12 amino acids. The CDR3 bases are TGTGCCAGCAGCTTTGGCGAACAGCCCCAGCATTTT. Translated: CASSFGEQPQHF.

This chain joins TRBV29-1 and TRBJ1-2; no clear D. The germline CDR1 and CDR2 sequences are SQVTM and ANQGSEA. The CDR3 consists of 11 residues. V was shortened by 7 bases and J by 8 bases, with 14 bases between the two germline ends. The CDR3 sequence is CSAGALYGYTF. The CDR3 DNA reads TGCAGCGCTGGTGCCCTCTACGGCTACACCTTC. The whole variable domain, filled in from reference TRBV29-1 and TRBJ1-2, reads SAVISQKPSRDICQRGTSLTIQCQVDSQVTMMFWYRQQPGQSLTLIATANQGSEATYESGFVIDKFPISRPNLTFSTLTVSNMSPEDSSIYLCSAGALYGYTFGSGTRLTVV.

CDR3 in amino acids: CASNRDRDNQPQHF. CDR3 coding DNA: TGTGCCAGCAACAGAGACAGGGACAATCAGCCCCAGCATTTT. This chain connects TRBV6-1 to TRBJ1-5, with 7 bases aligning to TRBD1. There are 14 residues in the CDR3. The junction had 6 bases not matched to a gene; V was cut back by 7 bases and J by 3 bases. In germline, CDR1 is MNHNS, CDR2 SASEGT.

This clone was observed a few times. V gene TRBV4-2 combines with J gene TRBJ1-1; D remains ambiguous. V dropped 0 bases and J dropped 3 bases, with 5 bases sitting between them. Germline V gene lookup returns CDR1 LGHNA and CDR2 YNFKEQ. This CDR3 is built from 13 residues. The CDR3 DNA follows: TGTGCCAGCAGCCAAGACACATACACTGAAGCTTTCTTT. Its translation is CASSQDTYTEAFF.

V gene TRBV9 combines with J gene TRBJ2-5, with a tentative D call TRBD2 (6 bases). CDR1 is SGDLS, CDR2 YYNGEE, per germline. Trimming left V 4 bases short and J 2 bases short, with 18 bases between. The CDR3 covers 16 residues. The CDR3 sequence: CASSPGTLRTQETQYF. DNA for the CDR3: TGTGCCAGCAGCCCTGGGACTCTCCGCACACAAGAGACCCAGTACTTC.

This clone was seen a handful of times. The chain recombines TRBV19 with TRBJ1-1; 9 bases agree with TRBD1. Germline V gene data show CDR1 as LNHDA and CDR2 as SQIVND (reference sequence). V was clipped by 6 bases and J by 6 bases; unmatched bases: 11. The CDR3 spans 15 residues. CDR3 DNA sequence: TGTGCCAGTAGGCCCTCGGGACAGGGCTTGGCTGAAGCTTTCTTT. Its protein is CASRPSGQGLAEAFF.

This clone has just a few counts. The chain joins TRBV30 to TRBJ2-7; no clear D. V dropped 5 bases and J dropped 0 bases, with 5 bases sitting between them. The CDR3 extends over 11 amino acids. Germline assignment: CDR1 GTSNPN and CDR2 SVGIG (reference sequence). DNA for the CDR3: TGTGCCTGGGGCTTCTCCTACGAGCAGTACTTC. Translation: CAWGFSYEQYF.

This clone has only a few counts. The DNA for the CDR3 is TGCGCCAGCAGCTTGGCCAACAGGGCCACAGATACGCAGTATTTT. Translation gives CASSLANRATDTQYF. J is TRBJ2-3 and V is TRBV5-1; weak D call: TRBD1 (6 bases). CDR1 is SGHRS and CDR2 is YFSETQ in the germline V gene. The CDR3 totals 15 residues. V was shortened by 0 bases and J by 2 bases, with 10 bases between the two germline ends.

The chain combines TRBV5-1 with TRBJ1-1; TRBD1 is a possible D gene (5 bases). V was clipped by 4 bases and J by 10 bases, with 20 bases between them. CDR1 SGHRS and CDR2 YFSETQ come from the germline V gene. The CDR3 contains 14 residues. CDR3 loop: CASSLQRGGLGAFF. Written as DNA, the CDR3 is TGCGCCAGCAGCCTCCAGAGGGGAGGGCTCGGAGCTTTCTTT.

J is TRBJ2-4 and V is TRBV18; perhaps TRBD2 as D (5 bases). The CDR3 is 15 residues long. Deletions cut 3 bases from V and 7 bases from J, with 16 bases between. CDR1 KGHSH and CDR2 LQKENI come from the germline V gene. CDR3 amino acids: CASSPGSGAGNIQYF. CDR3 nucleotides: TGTGCCAGCTCACCGGGGTCGGGCGCGGGCAACATTCAGTACTTC.

Only a few counts were recorded for this clone. V and J are TRBV19 and TRBJ1-2; 7 bases fit TRBD1. The V segment lost 4 bases and the J segment 2 bases; nucleotides outside the gene matches: 4. CDR3 length: 14 residues. The germline gives CDR1 LNHDA, CDR2 SQIVND (reference sequence). DNA of the CDR3: TGTGCCAGTAGTACGGGGACAGCAAACTATGGCTACACCTTC. Translation: CASSTGTANYGYTF.

The chain links TRBV29-1 to TRBJ2-6; 8 bases agree with TRBD1. The germline gives CDR1 SQVTM, CDR2 ANQGSEA. V was pared by 4 bases and J by 0 bases, with 5 bases of the junction left unmatched. The CDR3 length is 16 residues. The CDR3 loop is CSVADRGSSGANVLTF. DNA for the CDR3: TGCAGCGTTGCCGACAGGGGAAGCTCTGGGGCCAACGTCCTGACTTTC.

The chain has TRBV29-1 and TRBJ2-5, with 10 bases lining up with TRBD2. The CDR3 spans 13 residues. V lost 5 bases and J lost 2; bases outside the gene matches: 2. Looked up from germline, CDR1 is SQVTM and CDR2 is ANQGSEA. CDR3 in DNA: TGCAGCGTTAGCGGGAGGGCTCAAGAGACCCAGTACTTC. Amino acids: CSVSGRAQETQYF. The whole variable domain, remainder taken from reference TRBV29-1 and TRBJ2-5, is SAVISQKPSRDICQRGTSLTIQCQVDSQVTMMFWYRQQPGQSLTLIATANQGSEATYESGFVIDKFPISRPNLTFSTLTVSNMSPEDSSIYLCSVSGRAQETQYFGPGTRLLVL.

V gene TRBV30 combines with J gene TRBJ2-1, with 7 nucleotides matching TRBD1. Trimming cost V 4 bases and J 15 bases; bases outside gene matches: 9. There are 11 residues in the CDR3. Germline V CDR1 and CDR2: GTSNPN, SVGIG (reference sequence). CDR3 in amino acids: CAWTPKDRLFF. CDR3 sequence (DNA): TGTGCCTGGACCCCCAAGGACAGGCTGTTCTTC.

About this clone: The DNA is left out, because the CDR3 cannot be placed on it with certainty; the CDR3 is given as TCRdb lists it. This sequence joins TRBV30 and TRBJ2-3; the listed D gene, TRBD1, was not tested against the DNA. Germline loops: CDR1 GTSNPN, CDR2 SVGIG (reference sequence). The CDR3 length equals 12 residues, ends included. The CDR3 sequence is CAWGSGTGIGNF.

V and J are TRBV7-9 and TRBJ2-1, with D possibly TRBD1 on 5 matching bases. V lost 5 bases, J lost 12 bases, and 14 bases lay in between. The CDR3 is 12 amino acids. From germline, CDR1 is SEHNR and CDR2 FQNEAQ (reference sequence). The CDR3 DNA follows: TGTGCCAGCAGCCCGACAGTTCTCGGGCAGTTCTTC. The encoded protein is CASSPTVLGQFF.

This clone appeared once. V gene TRBV30 combines with J gene TRBJ1-1; a weak D match, TRBD1 (5 bases). The CDR3 is 11 amino acids. Germline assignment: CDR1 GTSNPN and CDR2 SVGIG (reference sequence). Trimming stripped 0 bases from V and 11 bases from J, with 10 bases between. The DNA for the CDR3 is TGTGCCTGGAGTGTCGACAGAGCGGCTTTCTTT. This codes for CAWSVDRAAFF.

CDR3 sequence (DNA): TGCGCCAGGACAGGGATGAACACTGAAGCTTTCTTT. This codes for CARTGMNTEAFF. The rearrangement links TRBV10-1 to TRBJ1-1; TRBD1 matches 7 bases. The CDR3 is 12 residues long. CDR1 WNHNN and CDR2 SYGVQD come from the germline V gene (reference sequence). V shed 9 bases and J 0 bases; nucleotides not matched to a gene: 1.

Comments on this clone: At the DNA level, this CDR3 is encoded by other sequences in the same sample as well. The chain uses TRBV30 and TRBJ2-3; D unresolved. The CDR3 runs to 12 residues. Germline V gives CDR1 GTSNPN, CDR2 SVGIG (reference sequence). Between the trimmed V and J ends, which lost 1 base and 5 bases, there was a span of 7 bases. The CDR3 loop is CAWSAGLDTQYF. The CDR3 nucleotides are TGTGCCTGGAGTGCCGGGCTAGATACGCAGTATTTT.

The count of this clone is one. J is TRBJ2-1 and V is TRBV5-4, with 12 bases identical to TRBD2. This CDR3 has 16 residues. The V gene's germline CDR1 is SGHNT and CDR2 YYREEE (reference sequence). V shed 6 bases and J 8 bases; nucleotides not matched to a gene: 12. CDR3 nucleotide sequence: TGTGCCAGCAAGCGGCGACTAGCGGGAGTAGGGGATGAGCAGTTCTTC. Its translation is CASKRRLAGVGDEQFF.

This chain joins TRBV30 and TRBJ1-5; D remains ambiguous. V gave up 8 bases and J gave up 7 bases, with 12 bases separating them. Germline CDR1 reads GTSNPN; CDR2 reads SVGIG (reference sequence). This CDR3 has 11 residues. The CDR3 here is CAAGGGQPQHF. The CDR3, as DNA: TGTGCCGCCGGTGGTGGGCAGCCCCAGCATTTT.

Comment on this clone: This specimen includes other DNA sequences encoding the same CDR3. The chain employs TRBV18 and TRBJ2-1; no reliable D call. The CDR3 is 13 residues long. From germline, CDR1 is KGHSH and CDR2 LQKENI. V was pared by 3 bases and J by 1 base, with 4 bases between. The CDR3 nucleotides are TGTGCCAGCTCACCGTCTTCCTACAATGAGCAGTTCTTC. Its translation: CASSPSSYNEQFF.

This clone was seen a few times. The chain has TRBV2 and TRBJ1-6; 7 bases are shared with TRBD1. CDR3 length equals 15 residues. CDR1 SNHLY and CDR2 FYNNEI come from the germline V gene. The ends lost 6 bases at V and 5 bases at J; junction bases unmatched: 7. The CDR3 DNA is TGTGCCAGCAGCCGGGACAGAGGGAATAATTCACCCCTCCACTTT. Encoded protein: CASSRDRGNNSPLHF. The variable domain in full, completed from reference TRBV2 and TRBJ1-6, reads EPEVTQTPSHQVTQMGQEVILRCVPISNHLYFYWYRQILGQKVEFLVSFYNNEISEKSEIFDDQFSVERPDGSNFTLKIRSTKLEDSAMYFCASSRDRGNNSPLHFGNGTRLTVT.